The T cell receptor (beta chain) under discussion was sequenced for a study of Tregs in tolerant kidney transplant recipients. Across the whole study: Mixed chimerism was transient after nonmyeloablative marrow transplants from related graft donors. Study-level points and caveats: Donor-specific Treg expansion exceeded global Treg expansion in tolerant patients, suggesting antigen drive. Some patients' samples used different primers over time, so nucleotide sequences weren't comparable. Expanding Tregs on activated donor B cells appeared to best identify donor-specific TCRbeta clones.

The repertoire was sequenced with immunoSEQ multiplex PCR; TCRdb's copy has only in-frame clones and lacks some. The sample has about 100,000 clones; around 87% are singletons. This clone has only one observation. Its matching antigen is unknown. The sequence came from a human donor who received a combined kidney and bone marrow transplant. Material: CD4+ T cells from blood, obtained before the transplant.

CDR3 protein: CASSEGWVARSTDTQYF. In DNA, the CDR3 is TGTGCCAGCAGTGAAGGATGGGTAGCTAGAAGCACAGATACGCAGTATTTT. The chain links TRBV6-1 to TRBJ2-3; D uncertain. The CDR3 is 17 residues long. V lost 1 base, J lost 0 bases, and 14 bases lay in between. Germline V gene data show CDR1 as MNHNS and CDR2 as SASEGT.